This T cell receptor (beta chain) was found in a study of beta chain features in type 1 diabetes. Background on the study: All samples together contributed 107,917,701 sorted cells for examination. Points from the study as a whole: Type 1 diabetes patients had VDJ junctions that carried fewer insertions and more deletions.

The sequenced template was cDNA made from the entire isolated RNA. Measured with immunoSEQ multiplex PCR; TCRdb has only the in-frame clones, and not every one. The data show 200,000 to 250,000 clones, 9.6% seen once. Germline CDR1 and CDR2: SGHRS and YFSETQ. The CDR3 is 14 residues long. The V gene lost 1 base and the J gene lost 2 bases, with 10 bases spanning the gap. This clone has just a few counts. Its antigen is not identified. Sequencing was performed on naive CD4+ T cells from blood. The V and J genes are TRBV5-1 and TRBJ2-7; possible D gene TRBD1, 6 bases. The sequence came from a woman aged 18-35 years in good health. In nucleotides, the CDR3 is TGCGCCAGCAGCTTGTCGGCAGGGGCCTACGAGCAGTACTTC. Translation gives CASSLSAGAYEQYF.